The 25 T cell receptor beta chains below were found in one sample sequenced in a study of cytomegalovirus exposure and HLA in healthy donors. Sequenced by immunoSEQ multiplex PCR; TCRdb stores in-frame clones only, minus some. Of some 100,000 clones detected, roughly 88% appear once; the ten largest clones hold about 5.3%. Source material: PBMCs. The receptors stem from a man younger than 35 in good health and CMV-seronegative.

V is TRBV12-5 and J is TRBJ2-6; unclear D gene. Germline CDR1 reads LGHNT; CDR2 reads FRNRAP. The CDR3 totals 15 residues. V was shortened by 1 base and J by 3 bases, with 7 bases between the two germline ends. In DNA form, the CDR3 reads TGTGCTAGTGGTTTGGGTGTTATTGGGGCCAACGTCCTGACTTTC. Translating gives CASGLGVIGANVLTF.

The rearrangement uses TRBV2 and TRBJ2-1; 8 nucleotides agree with TRBD2. The CDR3 covers 13 residues. CDR1 SNHLY and CDR2 FYNNEI come from the germline V gene. V dropped 10 bases and J dropped 12; count of bases not matched to a gene: 14. The CDR3 bases are TGTGCCACCCAGATTAGTAGCGGGATGCGGCAGTTCTTC. This encodes CATQISSGMRQFF.

In this sample, this clone turned up once. This chain uses TRBV18 with TRBJ2-1, with a tentative D call TRBD2 (6 bases). The germline CDR1 and CDR2 sequences are KGHSH and LQKENI. Deletions cut 0 bases from V and 5 bases from J, with 14 bases between. The CDR3 totals 16 residues. CDR3 sequence (DNA): TGTGCCAGCTCACCACCCCCGACGGGGGTTCACAATGAGCAGTTCTTC. Amino acids: CASSPPPTGVHNEQFF.

The V call is TRBV4-1, the J call TRBJ2-1; TRBD2 matches at 14 bases. V shed 3 bases and J 8 bases; nucleotides not matched to a gene: 12. CDR1 MGHRA and CDR2 YSYEKL come from the germline V gene. The CDR3 length is 18 residues. CDR3 region: CASSQGPPGLAGEDEQFF. The DNA of the CDR3 is TGCGCCAGCAGCCAGGGGCCACCGGGACTAGCGGGAGAGGATGAGCAGTTCTTC.

The V and J genes are TRBV29-1 and TRBJ2-1; the D gene is possibly TRBD2 (6 bases). This CDR3 is built from 20 residues. Between the trimmed V and J ends, which lost 3 bases and 2 bases, there was a span of 29 bases. Germline CDR1 and CDR2: SQVTM and ANQGSEA. The CDR3 sequence is CSVDYLGLKTTGGTYNEQFF. In nucleotides, the CDR3 is TGCAGCGTTGACTATTTGGGACTTAAAACAACCGGAGGTACCTACAATGAGCAGTTCTTC.

This clone was observed a single time. The chain carries TRBV10-3 and TRBJ1-2; unclear D gene. Germline CDR1 ENHRY, CDR2 SYGVKD. Trimming took off 3 bases at V and 4 bases at J, with 9 bases between the two ends. The CDR3 consists of 13 residues. In DNA form, the CDR3 reads TGTGCCATCAGTGAATCAGGACTCTATGGCTACACCTTC. It codes for CAISESGLYGYTF.

In its sample, this clone was seen a few times. V usage is TRBV10-3 and J usage is TRBJ1-5; the match to TRBD1 covers 7 bases. CDR1 and CDR2 (germline): ENHRY, SYGVKD. The CDR3 extends over 14 amino acids. J lost 10 bases, V lost 3 bases, and 9 bases had no gene match. CDR3 sequence reads: CAISERGGTVPQHF. The DNA of the CDR3 is TGTGCCATCAGTGAACGCGGTGGGACAGTCCCCCAGCATTTT.

V and J are TRBV30 and TRBJ2-4, with D maybe TRBD1 (5 bases). From germline, CDR1 is GTSNPN and CDR2 SVGIG (reference sequence). Trimming pared 3 bases from V and 3 bases from J, leaving 18 bases between. The CDR3 is 16 residues long. CDR3 nucleotide sequence: TGTGCCTGGAGCGTCTCTCTCCCAGGGATCAAAAACATTCAGTACTTC. As protein: CAWSVSLPGIKNIQYF.

The chain recombines TRBV7-8 with TRBJ2-3; a weak D match, TRBD1 (5 bases). The germline V gene encodes CDR1 SGHVS and CDR2 FQNEAQ. The CDR3 length is 14 residues. The V end lost 5 bases, the J end lost 2 bases, and 11 bases lay between the germline ends. CDR3 sequence (DNA): TGTGCCAGCAGCCAAGACAGTCTCACAGATACGCAGTATTTT. Its translation is CASSQDSLTDTQYF.

This clone showed up just a few times. The chain recombines TRBV7-6 with TRBJ1-1; no reliable D call. V was shortened by 4 bases and J by 2 bases, with 11 bases between the two germline ends. The CDR3 is 14 amino acids. Germline V gene lookup returns CDR1 SGHVS and CDR2 FNYEAQ. The CDR3 is CASSSLAANTEAFF. The DNA for the CDR3 is TGTGCCAGCAGCTCTTTGGCGGCAAACACTGAAGCTTTCTTT. Full variable domain (missing parts from reference TRBV7-6 and TRBJ1-1): GAGVSQSPRYKVTKRGQDVALRCDPISGHVSLYWYRQALGQGPEFLTYFNYEAQQDKSGLPNDRFSAERPEGSISTLTIQRTEQRDSAMYRCASSSLAANTEAFFGQGTRLTVV.

This rearrangement joins TRBV5-1 to TRBJ2-2; 9 bases fit TRBD1. The CDR3 loop spans 15 amino acids. The germline gives CDR1 SGHRS, CDR2 YFSETQ. V lost 3 bases to trimming and J lost 1 base; unmatched junction nucleotides: 1. The CDR3 region has the DNA TGCGCCAGCAGCTCGGACAGGGGGAACACCGGGGAGCTGTTTTTT. This codes for CASSSDRGNTGELFF.

V gene TRBV5-1 combines with J gene TRBJ1-6, with TRBD1 matching 8 bases. This CDR3 has 15 amino acids. CDR1 is SGHRS and CDR2 is YFSETQ in the germline V gene. The V gene end was trimmed by 4 bases and the J gene end by 9 bases; junction bases not matched to a gene: 9. CDR3 coding DNA: TGCGCCAGCAGCAGCGACAGGGGCCTCGGTTCACCCCTCCACTTT. It encodes CASSSDRGLGSPLHF.

This clone was found a few times. The chain joins TRBV4-2 to TRBJ2-2, with TRBD2 matching 8 bases. This CDR3 has 16 amino acids. J was trimmed by 6 bases and V by 1 base; bases with no gene match: 7. Per the germline V gene, CDR1 is LGHNA and CDR2 is YNFKEQ. The CDR3 loop reads CASSQGGIAGSGELFF. For the CDR3, the DNA is TGTGCCAGCAGCCAAGGGGGGATAGCGGGATCCGGGGAGCTGTTTTTT.

The chain combines TRBV6-1 with TRBJ2-2, with 7 nucleotides matching TRBD2. Germline-derived CDR1 and CDR2 are MNHNS and SASEGT. The CDR3 is 21 amino acids. V trimming: 0 bases; J trimming: 1 base; junction bases outside the gene matches: 17. The CDR3 here is CASSEARLAIIKRKNTGELFF. CDR3 sequence (DNA): TGTGCCAGCAGTGAAGCCAGACTAGCCATAATCAAACGAAAGAACACCGGGGAGCTGTTTTTT.

CDR3 DNA: TGCAGCGTGGGAAAGACAGGGGCATACGAGCAGTACTTC. It yields the protein CSVGKTGAYEQYF. The V call is TRBV29-1, the J call TRBJ2-7; 8 nucleotides agree with TRBD1. Unmatched junction bases numbered 8, after V lost 6 bases and J lost 4 bases. Germline CDR1 and CDR2: SQVTM and ANQGSEA. The CDR3 has 13 residues.

V is TRBV5-1 and J is TRBJ2-7; 8 bases match TRBD1. The germline V gene encodes CDR1 SGHRS and CDR2 YFSETQ. After removal of 0 bases from V and 3 bases from J, the junction contained 8 bases not matched to a gene. This CDR3 region has 16 residues. CDR3 amino acids: CASSLGPAGGSYEQYF. The CDR3 nucleotides read TGCGCCAGCAGCTTGGGCCCCGCAGGGGGCAGCTACGAGCAGTACTTC.

The chain joins TRBV7-9 to TRBJ1-2, with D possibly matching TRBD1 (6 bases). Trimming took 3 bases from V and 8 from J, leaving 22 bases between them. CDR1 and CDR2 from the germline V gene are SEHNR and FQNEAQ (reference sequence). The CDR3 covers 16 residues. In nucleotides, the CDR3 is TGTGCCAGCAGCTTGGGTCCCATCAAACAGGGACTAGGCTACACCTTC. This sequence encodes CASSLGPIKQGLGYTF.

Note on this clone: Other DNA sequences from this sample encode an identical CDR3 as well. This chain uses TRBV5-1 with TRBJ2-1, with 16 nucleotides matching TRBD2. There are 18 residues in the CDR3. With 4 bases clipped from V and 0 bases from J, the junction kept 4 bases outside the gene matches. The germline V gene has CDR1 SGHRS and CDR2 YFSETQ. CDR3 bases: TGCGCCAGCAGCCCGGGACTAGCGGGAGGGCCCTCCTACAATGAGCAGTTCTTC. Residues: CASSPGLAGGPSYNEQFF.

CDR3 protein: CASISLTGGNQPQHF. CDR3 nucleotides: TGTGCCAGTATCTCACTGACAGGGGGTAATCAGCCCCAGCATTTT. V gene TRBV19 combines with J gene TRBJ1-5; 9 bases are a match to TRBD1. The CDR3 has 15 residues. V lost 7 bases to trimming and J lost 4 bases; unmatched junction nucleotides: 8. The V gene's germline CDR1 is LNHDA and CDR2 SQIVND (reference sequence).

The chain has TRBV5-1 and TRBJ2-7, with D perhaps TRBD1 (6 bases). Trimming removed 1 base from V and 1 base from J, with 12 bases in between. The CDR3 is 15 amino acids. Germline V gives CDR1 SGHRS, CDR2 YFSETQ. The CDR3 DNA sequence: TGCGCCAGCAGCTTGTGGAGCAGGGGTTCCTACGAGCAGTACTTC. Its protein product is CASSLWSRGSYEQYF.

The chain couples TRBV5-5 to TRBJ1-1, with D maybe TRBD1 (5 bases). This CDR3 has 16 residues. Trimming took 2 bases from V and 1 from J, leaving 15 bases between them. Germline V CDR1 and CDR2: SGHKS, YYEKEE (reference sequence). The CDR3 DNA reads TGTGCCAGCAGCTTAAATCAGGGTCCCCCGAACACTGAAGCTTTCTTT. This sequence encodes CASSLNQGPPNTEAFF.

J is TRBJ1-1 and V is TRBV25-1, with D perhaps TRBD1 (6 bases). The germline V gene has CDR1 MGHDK and CDR2 SYGVNS. The V end lost 4 bases, the J end lost 1 base, and 10 bases lay between the germline ends. CDR3 length: 14 amino acids. CDR3 sequence: CASSGGGGNTEAFF. CDR3 coding DNA: TGTGCCAGCAGTGGGGGAGGGGGGAACACTGAAGCTTTCTTT.

This chain uses TRBV10-3 with TRBJ2-3, with 11 bases matching TRBD2. Germline V gene data show CDR1 as ENHRY and CDR2 as SYGVKD. Trimming at V came to 2 bases and at J to 2 bases, leaving 12 bases not matched to a gene. The CDR3 spans 19 residues. The CDR3 DNA reads TGTGCCATCAGTGAGAGGAACGGACTGACTAGCGGGGTCACAGATACGCAGTATTTT. Translating it yields CAISERNGLTSGVTDTQYF.

This chain uses TRBV5-1 with TRBJ1-1, with TRBD1 matching 8 bases. This CDR3 has 14 residues. Germline-derived CDR1 and CDR2 are SGHRS and YFSETQ. The junction had 8 bases not matched to a gene; V was cut back by 4 bases and J by 6 bases. The CDR3 is CASSAGQGRAEAFF. The CDR3 region has the DNA TGCGCCAGCAGCGCCGGACAGGGTAGGGCTGAAGCTTTCTTT.

The rearrangement uses TRBV6-4 and TRBJ1-2; 8 bases are a match to TRBD1. This CDR3 has 15 residues. Trimming at V came to 5 bases and at J to 2 bases, leaving 7 bases not matched to a gene. CDR1 and CDR2 (germline): MRHNA, SNTAGT. CDR3 protein: CASSTTGQGNYGYTF. CDR3 coding DNA: TGTGCCAGCAGTACCACCGGACAGGGCAACTATGGCTACACCTTC.